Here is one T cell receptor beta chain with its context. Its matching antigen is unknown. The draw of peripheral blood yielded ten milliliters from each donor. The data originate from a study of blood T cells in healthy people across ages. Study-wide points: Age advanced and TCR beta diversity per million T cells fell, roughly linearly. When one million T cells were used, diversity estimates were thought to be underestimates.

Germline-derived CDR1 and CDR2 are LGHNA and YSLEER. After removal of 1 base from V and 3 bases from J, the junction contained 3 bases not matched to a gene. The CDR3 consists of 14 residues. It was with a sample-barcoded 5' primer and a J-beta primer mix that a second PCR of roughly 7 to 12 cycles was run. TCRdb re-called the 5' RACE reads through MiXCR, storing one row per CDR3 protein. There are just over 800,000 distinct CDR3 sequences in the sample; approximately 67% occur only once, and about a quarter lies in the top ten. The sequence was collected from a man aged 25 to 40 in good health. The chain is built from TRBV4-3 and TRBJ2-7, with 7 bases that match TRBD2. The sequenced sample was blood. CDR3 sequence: CASSQGTSFYEQYF. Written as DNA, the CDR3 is TGCGCCAGCAGCCAAGGGACTAGTTTCTACGAGCAGTACTTC.